This T cell receptor (beta chain) was sequenced for a study of blood T cell repertoires in COVID-19. Study overall: Italy, Spain and the United States were the sources of the convalescent and acute COVID-19 samples. Nucleic acid was either cDNA or gDNA, and it came from T cells, B-cell-depleted T cells, or PBMCs.

Per the study methods: Estimation of nucleated cell counts was performed using reference gene primer amplification. Method: immunoSEQ multiplex PCR; TCRdb's copy keeps in-frame clones and lacks some. The V and J calls and clone size were taken over from that table, and D and trimming were inferred from the DNA. The sample holds 350,000 or so clones; around 90% are singletons and the top ten take approximately 7%. The CDR3 totals 13 residues. V was clipped by 8 bases and J by 9 bases; unmatched bases: 5. Germline CDR1 is MNHEY and CDR2 is SMNVEV (reference sequence). Sequencing was done on a sample of peripheral blood. The receptor was derived from a man younger than 35 with active or convalescent COVID-19. This sequence joins TRBV27 and TRBJ2-1, with TRBD2 matching over 12 bases. The CDR3 protein is CASRLAGAGEQFF. The CDR3 DNA follows: TGTGCCAGCCGACTAGCGGGAGCGGGTGAGCAGTTCTTC.